This T cell receptor (beta chain) comes out of a study of shared clonotypes between healthy human individuals. About the study: Every donor yielded three CD4 naive, three CD4 memory, two CD8 naive and one CD8 memory plate. Findings and caveats of the study: It was anticipated that sequencing depth would influence how many clonotypes donors shared.

Selected positively for CCR7 and CD45RO-negative, naive CD8 cells excluded terminally differentiated effector memory CD45RA+ cells. Comments on this clone: The antigen is unknown.

Data came from immunoSEQ multiplex PCR; TCRdb stores just in-frame clones and leaves some out. The table shows approximately 1.9 million clones, with about 94% occurring only once. The V end lost 1 base, the J end lost 2 bases, and 16 bases lay between the germline ends. Germline values: CDR1 SGHDT, CDR2 YYEEEE. The CDR3 sequence is 17 residues long. Sequencing was performed on naive CD8+ T cells from PBMCs. The sequence was collected from a man younger than 35 in good health. Some clones in this sample may be carry-over from other donors' samples. This chain links TRBV5-6 with TRBJ2-1; D may be TRBD1 (6 bases). As DNA, the CDR3 is TGTGCCAGCAGCTTGCAAGGTTTAGGGGGTCCCTACAATGAGCAGTTCTTC. Residues: CASSLQGLGGPYNEQFF. Full variable domain (rest looked up from reference TRBV5-6 and TRBJ2-1): DAGVTQSPTHLIKTRGQQVTLRCSPKSGHDTVSWYQQALGQGPQFIFQYYEEEERQRGNFPDRFSGHQFPNYSSELNVNALLLGDSALYLCASSLQGLGGPYNEQFFGPGTRLTVL.